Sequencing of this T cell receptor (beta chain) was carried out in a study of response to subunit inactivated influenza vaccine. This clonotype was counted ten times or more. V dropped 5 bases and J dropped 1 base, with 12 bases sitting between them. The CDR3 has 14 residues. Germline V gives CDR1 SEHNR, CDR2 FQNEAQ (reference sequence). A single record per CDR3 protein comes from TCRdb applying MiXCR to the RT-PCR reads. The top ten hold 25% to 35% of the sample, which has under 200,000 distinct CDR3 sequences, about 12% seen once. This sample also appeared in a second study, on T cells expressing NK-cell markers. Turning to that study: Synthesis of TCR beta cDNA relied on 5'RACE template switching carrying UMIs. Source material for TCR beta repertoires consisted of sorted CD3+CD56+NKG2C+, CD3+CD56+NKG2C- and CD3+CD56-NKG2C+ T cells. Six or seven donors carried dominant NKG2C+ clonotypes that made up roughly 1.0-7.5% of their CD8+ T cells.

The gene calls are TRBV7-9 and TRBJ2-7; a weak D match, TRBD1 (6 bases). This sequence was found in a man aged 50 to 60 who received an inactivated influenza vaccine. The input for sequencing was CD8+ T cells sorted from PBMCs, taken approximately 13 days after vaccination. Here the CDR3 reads CASSPLDRSYEQYF. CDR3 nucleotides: TGTGCCAGCAGCCCACTGGACAGATCCTACGAGCAGTACTTC.